These T cell receptor beta chains were read from a single sample in a study of blood T cell repertoires in COVID-19. The protocol was immunoSEQ multiplex PCR, while the TCRdb copy is restricted to in-frame clones and leaves out a portion. Here the sample spans about 35,000 clones, around 84% being singletons. The material sequenced was peripheral blood. The source of these receptors is a man aged 80 or over with acute or convalescent COVID-19. The CDR3 runs from the conserved cysteine through the conserved F or W. D genes are given only for firm matches. The size of a clone is reported for some rows only, either as once, few or many, or as a class for expanded clones.

size | J | V | D | CDR3 | DNA
NA | TRBJ2-3 | TRBV4-1 | TRBD2 | CASSQSATSGNTDTQYF | TGCGCCAGCAGCCAATCAGCCACTAGCGGGAACACAGATACGCAGTATTTT
NA | TRBJ1-4 | TRBV19 | NA | CASSMRGGDEKLFF | TGTGCCAGTAGTATGCGGGGAGGAGATGAAAAACTGTTTTTT
NA | TRBJ1-2 | TRBV7-2 | NA | CASSPGHANYGYTF | TGTGCCAGCAGCCCCGGACACGCTAACTATGGCTACACCTTC
many | TRBJ1-1 | TRBV6-2/TRBV6-3 | NA | CASSYGRTEAFF | TGTGCCAGCAGTTACGGGAGGACTGAAGCTTTCTTT
NA | TRBJ2-2 | TRBV18 | NA | CASSPPSTGRGGELFF | TGTGCCAGCTCACCACCCAGCACAGGGAGAGGCGGGGAGCTGTTTTTT
NA | TRBJ2-7 | TRBV2 | NA | CASSGASLLSGIYEQYF | TGTGCCAGCAGTGGGGCTAGCCTACTCTCGGGAATATACGAGCAGTACTTC
NA | TRBJ1-4 | TRBV3-1/TRBV3-2 | TRBD1 | CASSMGQTNEKLFF | TGTGCCAGCAGTATGGGACAGACTAATGAAAAACTGTTTTTT
NA | TRBJ1-2 | TRBV2 | TRBD1 | CASTPRTGSYGYTF | TGTGCCAGCACCCCGCGGACAGGGTCTTATGGCTACACCTTC
NA | TRBJ1-1 | TRBV15 | NA | CATSRWEGTEAFF | TGTGCCACCAGCAGATGGGAGGGCACTGAAGCTTTCTTT
NA | TRBJ1-2 | TRBV3-1/TRBV3-2 | TRBD1 | CASSQASTGENYGYTF | TGTGCCAGCAGCCAAGCCTCGACAGGGGAGAACTATGGCTACACCTTC